A selection of T cell receptor beta chains follows, all from one sample in a study of cytomegalovirus exposure and HLA in healthy donors. Generated by immunoSEQ multiplex PCR, the TCRdb table keeps only in-frame clones and is missing some. The sample lists around 150,000 clones; about 80% were seen once. Sequencing input: PBMCs. Receptor source: a man aged 45-65 years in good health and CMV-seropositive. Each CDR3 is given with its conserved first and last residue. The order of the fields is clone size, CDR3 length, V gene, D gene, J gene, CDR3 protein, CDR3 DNA. A D gene is named only where the DNA matches it firmly. The size field is filled for only some rows; it gives once, few, many or a size class.

abundance: few
len: 15
v_gene: TRBV30
d_gene: NA
j_gene: TRBJ1-5
CDR3aa: CAWMAGGSGGQPQHF
CDR3nt: TGTGCCTGGATGGCGGGGGGGTCGGGGGGTCAGCCCCAGCATTTT

abundance: NA
len: 15
v_gene: TRBV5-1
d_gene: NA
j_gene: TRBJ2-3
CDR3aa: CASSIGGPGTDTQYF
CDR3nt: TGCGCCAGCAGCATCGGGGGGCCCGGCACAGATACGCAGTATTTT

abundance: NA
len: 14
v_gene: TRBV10-2
d_gene: NA
j_gene: TRBJ1-2
CDR3aa: CAGAPALGYYGYTF
CDR3nt: TGCGCCGGGGCTCCGGCCTTGGGGTACTATGGCTACACCTTC

abundance: NA
len: 16
v_gene: TRBV7-9
d_gene: TRBD1
j_gene: TRBJ2-7
CDR3aa: CASSPPGTGSSYEQYF
CDR3nt: TGTGCCAGCAGCCCCCCGGGGACAGGGTCCTCCTACGAGCAGTACTTC

abundance: NA
len: 14
v_gene: TRBV5-1
d_gene: NA
j_gene: TRBJ1-1
CDR3aa: CASGVGQGDTEAFF
CDR3nt: TGCGCCAGCGGGGTCGGGCAGGGCGACACTGAAGCTTTCTTT

abundance: NA
len: 13
v_gene: TRBV10-2
d_gene: NA
j_gene: TRBJ2-7
CDR3aa: CASRRGPTYEQYF
CDR3nt: TGCGCCAGCCGGAGGGGTCCAACCTACGAGCAGTACTTC

abundance: NA
len: 19
v_gene: TRBV5-1
d_gene: TRBD1
j_gene: TRBJ2-2
CDR3aa: CASSFYPGQGAPNTGELFF
CDR3nt: TGCGCCAGCAGCTTCTACCCGGGACAGGGCGCCCCGAACACCGGGGAGCTGTTTTTT

abundance: NA
len: 15
v_gene: TRBV7-9
d_gene: NA
j_gene: TRBJ2-4
CDR3aa: CASSPPFRLGNIQYF
CDR3nt: TGTGCCAGCAGCCCGCCTTTCCGCCTCGGGAACATTCAGTACTTC

abundance: once
len: 14
v_gene: TRBV18
d_gene: NA
j_gene: TRBJ2-1
CDR3aa: CASSPNWGEDEQFF
CDR3nt: TGTGCCAGCTCTCCAAATTGGGGCGAAGATGAGCAGTTCTTC

abundance: once
len: 17
v_gene: TRBV5-1
d_gene: TRBD2
j_gene: TRBJ2-5
CDR3aa: CASSLGLASGGGETQYF
CDR3nt: TGCGCCAGCAGCTTGGGACTCGCTAGCGGGGGTGGGGAGACCCAGTACTTC

abundance: NA
len: 14
v_gene: TRBV10-3
d_gene: TRBD1
j_gene: TRBJ1-6
CDR3aa: CAISPDRGNSPLHF
CDR3nt: TGTGCCATCAGTCCGGACAGGGGAAATTCACCCCTCCACTTT

abundance: NA
len: 16
v_gene: TRBV5-1
d_gene: TRBD2
j_gene: TRBJ2-3
CDR3aa: CASIPAGTRSTDTQYF
CDR3nt: TGCGCCAGCATCCCCGCCGGGACTAGAAGCACAGATACGCAGTATTTT

abundance: NA
len: 17
v_gene: TRBV15
d_gene: TRBD2
j_gene: TRBJ2-7
CDR3aa: CATSGGLAGASFYEQYF
CDR3nt: TGTGCCACCAGCGGCGGACTAGCGGGGGCCTCCTTCTACGAGCAGTACTTC

abundance: once
len: 16
v_gene: TRBV11-3
d_gene: TRBD2
j_gene: TRBJ2-1
CDR3aa: CASSLEAGDSYNEQFF
CDR3nt: TGTGCCAGCAGCTTAGAGGCGGGGGACTCCTACAATGAGCAGTTCTTC

abundance: few
len: 15
v_gene: TRBV7-2
d_gene: NA
j_gene: TRBJ1-5
CDR3aa: CASSSQGYGNQPQHF
CDR3nt: TGTGCCAGCAGCTCGCAGGGATACGGCAATCAGCCCCAGCATTTT